The TCR beta chain under discussion was sequenced for a study of vaccination effects on CD4 cells after COVID-19 (dated by TCRdb to the early 2020s). Turning to the overall study: Each participant got two doses of an mRNA SARS-CoV-2 vaccine, either BNT162b2 or mRNA-1273. SARS-CoV-2 spike-specific CD4+ TCR repertoires from before and after mRNA vaccination were compared in COVID-19 convalescent patients and in infection-naive vaccine recipients. The Oncomine TCR Beta short-read assay on an Illumina iSeq 100 was used to sequence cultures from other donors in the study. A total of roughly 9 COVID-19 convalescent patients and 4 SARS-CoV-2-naive healthy vaccine recipients were included in the full study. Findings and caveats that apply to the study as a whole: Only a small number of convalescent patients were included, and no early post-infection timepoints were available, which limited the study. Among healthy vaccine recipients, nearly all vaccine-induced clones were SARS-CoV-2 mono-reactive, and only 1 of 255 was cross-reactive with common cold coronaviruses. Clones induced by infection and clones induced by vaccination both contracted markedly at late timepoints after vaccination, which fits with T cell responses waning over time.

A remark on this clone: Its antigen is still unknown. The sample holds no much larger clone one base away, and base qualities are not on file.

To identify antigen-specific CD4+ T cell clonotypes by their expansion, the ViraFEST assay first stimulated PBMC with viral peptide pools and then applied TCR sequencing. After more than nine days of culture, CD4+ T cells were isolated with the EasySep CD4+ T cell isolation kit. The absence of prior SARS-CoV-2 infection in healthy vaccine recipients was confirmed by negative nucleocapsid antibodies before and after vaccination. Each well held under 2.5 million PBMC cultured in IMDM containing about 5.4% human AB serum, 10 IU/ml IL-2 and gentamicin, along with roughly 10 ug/ml peptides. Half of the culture medium was replaced with fresh IL-2-containing medium on days 3 and 7. Unless noted otherwise, every peptide stimulation condition was grown in triplicate wells. PBMC were separated from whole blood using Ficoll-Paque Plus gradient centrifugation and were then either cryopreserved at -140C or used fresh. The overlapping peptide pools covered the spike proteins of SARS-CoV-2 as well as those of the common cold coronaviruses HCoV-NL63, HCoV-OC43 and HCoV-229E. The QIAamp micro DNA kit was used to extract genomic DNA from the cultured CD4+ T cells.

Trimming takes 1 base off V and 1 base off J; junction bases not matched to a gene: 3. Looking up the germline V gene yields CDR1 LGHNA and CDR2 YNFKEQ. The CDR3 sequence holds 16 residues, the cysteine and phenylalanine included. Just CDR3 DNA is preserved here, 48 bases in frame from base 1. Library preparation employed the immunoSEQ multiplex PCR assay. DNA from the cultured and isolated CD4+ T cells underwent TCR beta CDR3 sequencing. The paper's processing steps were these. The analysis removed non-productive TCR sequences, trimmed reads to the CDR3 region, and retained only CDR3s that were 7 or more amino acids long. The MANAFEST web app was used to pick out antigen-specific clonotypes by comparing their expansion in peptide wells with that in reference cultures. Positive clones required FDR<0.05 expansion versus reference and all other wells, odds ratio above 5, and frequency above 0.1% in two replicate wells. A clonotype was called cross-reactive if it was significantly expanded both in SARS-CoV-2 spike wells and in at least one common cold coronavirus spike condition. CDR3 similarity was assessed by Levenshtein distance with the stringdist R package, and unrooted trees were built with ape in R 3.6.1. TCRdb's version of the immuneACCESS table is confined to in-frame rearrangements and falls short of the full clone set. An unresolved V gene accounts for under half of the shortfall where checked; the remainder is of unknown origin. Clonal size and the V and J genes are those of that table, whereas D and trimming came from the DNA. This sample gives tens of thousands of clones in total; less than 80% of them show up just once. Roughly 3.4% of the sample goes to the ten largest clones.

The TCR sequence derives from a human donor who received a COVID-19 vaccine. The source was CD4+ T cells from PBMCs cultured with SARS-CoV-2 spike peptides, collected before COVID-19 vaccination. Sample cell subset or site, as interpreted from the label and publication: SARS-CoV-2 spike overlapping peptide pool stimulation. The sequence joins TRBV4-2 to TRBJ2-2, with 7 junctional bases fitting TRBD2. Here the CDR3 is given as CASSQAAGQNTGELFF. The DNA sequence is as follows: TGTGCCAGCAGCCAAGCAGCGGGGCAGAACACCGGGGAGCTGTTTTTT.